The entry below gives a single TCR beta chain sequence along with its context. This entry belongs to a study of Tregs in tolerant kidney transplant recipients. Recipients received nonmyeloablative bone marrow transplants from related graft donors, with transient mixed chimerism. Per germline, CDR1 SGHAT and CDR2 FQNNGV. The CDR3 length is 15 residues. The J segment lost 3 bases and the V segment lost 1 base, leaving 3 bases of the junction unmatched. Assay used: immunoSEQ multiplex PCR; TCRdb lists only in-frame clones, some missing. Among 20,000 to 25,000 clones, about 84% were seen once, and the ten largest hold roughly 23%.

Sequencing used CD8+ T cells from blood (PBMCs), obtained 6 months after the transplant. This TCR was recovered from a human patient who received a combined kidney and bone marrow transplant. The T cells may come from the graft donor. The chain uses TRBV11-2 and TRBJ2-1; 7 nucleotides line up with TRBD2. The CDR3 DNA is TGTGCCAGCAGCTTAGTGTGGGGGGGCTACAATGAGCAGTTCTTC. Translated, it gives CASSLVWGGYNEQFF.